The 17 T cell receptor beta chains reported below all come from one sample, sequenced in a study of T cell responses to AZD1222 COVID-19 vaccine (TCRdb year 2021). The library was made by the immunoSEQ multiplex PCR assay. In TCRdb, the immuneACCESS table is reduced to in-frame sequences with V and J assigned. These tables do not hold every clone; where another copy was compared, an unresolved V gene accounts for under half, and the others remain unexplained. This sample has under 60,000 clones in its table, and about 86% of those were observed once. The top ten constitute roughly 10% of the sample. Interpreted using the paper, the time point label stands for: baseline before first vaccination. The starting material was peripheral blood, obtained on day 0 of AZD1222 vaccination. The receptors come from an adult in good health.

The rearrangement links TRBV7-8 to TRBJ2-5, with no clear D. The V end lost 3 bases, the J end lost 4 bases, and 6 bases lay between the germline ends. The CDR3 contains 12 residues. Germline CDR1 SGHVS, CDR2 FQNEAQ. In nucleotides, the CDR3 is TGTGCCAGCAGCTTCCTGCCAGAGACCCAGTACTTC. The encoded protein is CASSFLPETQYF.

The CDR3 region has the DNA TGTGCCAGTTCTCAGGGGGCATATAATTCACCCCTCCACTTT. It encodes CASSQGAYNSPLHF. The V and J genes are TRBV19 and TRBJ1-6; 8 positions match TRBD1. In germline, CDR1 is LNHDA, CDR2 SQIVND (reference sequence). Unmatched junction bases numbered 4, after V lost 8 bases and J lost 4 bases. The CDR3 is 14 residues long.

This clone was seen only a few times. The chain carries TRBV9 and TRBJ2-3; D is unresolved. The germline V gene has CDR1 SGDLS and CDR2 YYNGEE. Trimming stripped 0 bases from V and 2 bases from J, with 7 bases between. This CDR3 is built from 14 residues. CDR3 in DNA: TGTGCCAGCAGCGTAGTAGGGCACACAGATACGCAGTATTTT. Translated, it gives CASSVVGHTDTQYF.

The rearrangement links TRBV7-2 to TRBJ2-3; D gene unclear. Trimming stripped 5 bases from V and 6 bases from J, with 6 bases between. The CDR3 extends over 11 amino acids. The germline V gene has CDR1 SGHTA and CDR2 FQGNSA. The CDR3 region is CASSPTDTQYF. CDR3 bases: TGTGCCAGCAGCCCCACGGATACGCAGTATTTT.

This clone was detected a few times. The chain joins TRBV15 to TRBJ2-1; 9 nucleotides line up with TRBD2. This CDR3 contains 16 residues. Losses at the gene ends were 0 bases for V and 3 bases for J; bases not matched to a gene: 3. Per the germline V gene, CDR1 is LNHNV and CDR2 is YYDKDF (reference sequence). The CDR3 coding sequence is TGTGCCACCAGCAGAGATCGCGGGAGGGACTACAATGAGCAGTTCTTC. The encoded protein is CATSRDRGRDYNEQFF.

This chain connects TRBV9 to TRBJ1-6; D gene ambiguous. The CDR3 is 14 amino acids. With 0 bases removed from V and 7 bases from J, the gap between germline ends came to 8 bases. CDR1 and CDR2 (germline): SGDLS, YYNGEE. CDR3 region: CASSVGVGNSPLHF. The CDR3 DNA is TGTGCCAGCAGCGTAGGAGTGGGAAATTCACCCCTCCACTTT. Filled out from reference TRBV9 and TRBJ1-6, the complete variable domain reads DSGVTQTPKHLITATGQRVTLRCSPRSGDLSVYWYQQSLDQGLQFLIQYYNGEERAKGNILERFSAQQFPDLHSELNLSSLELGDSALYFCASSVGVGNSPLHFGNGTRLTVT.

V gene TRBV12-5 combines with J gene TRBJ2-7; D remains ambiguous. CDR1 is LGHNT and CDR2 is FRNRAP in the germline V gene. CDR3 length: 14 amino acids. The V gene lost 1 base and the J gene lost 0 bases, with 7 bases spanning the gap. The CDR3 sequence is CASGLGHGSYEQYF. For the CDR3, the DNA is TGTGCTAGTGGTTTGGGACACGGCTCCTACGAGCAGTACTTC. Full variable domain (rest looked up from reference TRBV12-5 and TRBJ2-7): DARVTQTPRHKVTEMGQEVTMRCQPILGHNTVFWYRQTMMQGLELLAYFRNRAPLDDSGMPKDRFSAEMPDATLATLKIQPSEPRDSAVYFCASGLGHGSYEQYFGPGTRLTVT.

This rearrangement joins TRBV19 to TRBJ1-5; D unclear. This CDR3 spans 14 amino acids. Germline V lookup: CDR1 LNHDA, CDR2 SQIVND (reference sequence). The V and J ends lost 3 bases and 1 base respectively, with 7 bases between them. The CDR3, as DNA: TGTGCCAGTAGTATGACCGGGAGCAATCAGCCCCAGCATTTT. Protein product: CASSMTGSNQPQHF.

J is TRBJ1-2 and V is TRBV6-4; D is uncertain. Per the germline V gene, CDR1 is MRHNA and CDR2 is SNTAGT. With 0 bases removed from V and 4 bases from J, the gap between germline ends came to 9 bases. This CDR3 contains 14 residues. Here the CDR3 reads CASSDSAGRYGYTF. The CDR3 DNA reads TGTGCCAGCAGTGACTCCGCAGGCCGCTATGGCTACACCTTC.

This clone was counted once. This chain links TRBV19 with TRBJ2-6; a weak D match, TRBD1 (6 bases). In germline, CDR1 is LNHDA, CDR2 SQIVND (reference sequence). Trimming pared 10 bases from V and 0 bases from J, leaving 7 bases between. The CDR3 has 13 residues. In DNA, the CDR3 is TGTGCCACAGGGGCCTCTGGGGCCAACGTCCTGACTTTC. Encoded protein: CATGASGANVLTF.

This chain links TRBV9 with TRBJ2-5; D is ambiguous. Germline V gene data show CDR1 as SGDLS and CDR2 as YYNGEE. This CDR3 spans 14 amino acids. The ends were cut back, 0 bases at V and 5 bases at J, with 11 bases in the middle. The CDR3 here is CASSVGPVRETQYF. CDR3 bases: TGTGCCAGCAGCGTAGGTCCGGTACGGGAGACCCAGTACTTC.

The rearrangement uses TRBV7-9 and TRBJ2-3, with 11 bases that match TRBD1. Germline V gives CDR1 SEHNR, CDR2 FQNEAQ (reference sequence). Losses at the gene ends were 7 bases for V and 4 bases for J; bases not matched to a gene: 4. The CDR3 has 14 residues. The CDR3 DNA follows: TGTGCCAGCATCAGGACAGGGGGCGCAGATACGCAGTATTTT. Translating it yields CASIRTGGADTQYF.

The chain recombines TRBV28 with TRBJ1-6; TRBD1 is a possible D gene (6 bases). V gave up 5 bases and J gave up 6 bases, with 11 bases separating them. CDR3 length: 14 residues. The germline CDR1 and CDR2 sequences are MDHEN and SYDVKM. In DNA form, the CDR3 reads TGTGCCAGCAGTCAGGACAGAATTAATTCACCCCTCCACTTT. Its protein is CASSQDRINSPLHF.

The chain carries TRBV19 and TRBJ2-2; D could derive from TRBD1 or TRBD2 (5 bases each). Trimming took off 5 bases at V and 3 bases at J, with 10 bases between the two ends. The CDR3 runs to 14 residues. Germline V CDR1 and CDR2: LNHDA, SQIVND (reference sequence). In DNA form, the CDR3 reads TGTGCCAGTAGTTCCCGGGGCGACACCGGGGAGCTGTTTTTT. Translation gives CASSSRGDTGELFF.

The rearrangement joins TRBV9 to TRBJ2-3; 7 nucleotides agree with TRBD2. The CDR3 totals 14 residues. Germline lookup yields CDR1 SGDLS and CDR2 YYNGEE. V trimming: 4 bases; J trimming: 5 bases; junction bases outside the gene matches: 7. CDR3 protein: CASSPRLAVDTQYF. DNA for the CDR3: TGTGCCAGCAGCCCAAGACTAGCAGTAGATACGCAGTATTTT.

The V gene is TRBV6-5, the J gene TRBJ1-5; D possibly corresponds to TRBD1 (6 bases). The CDR3 is 15 amino acids. In germline, CDR1 is MNHEY, CDR2 SVGAGI. Between the trimmed V and J ends, which lost 4 bases and 0 bases, there was a span of 10 bases. The CDR3 region is CASSSQGLSNQPQHF. In DNA, the CDR3 is TGTGCCAGCAGTTCACAGGGACTTAGCAATCAGCCCCAGCATTTT.

This chain joins TRBV6-5 and TRBJ1-2; no clear D. CDR1 MNHEY and CDR2 SVGAGI come from the germline V gene. The V and J ends lost 0 bases and 0 bases respectively, with 8 bases between them. CDR3 size: 15 residues. The CDR3 spells CASSYSGNPNYGYTF. The CDR3 DNA reads as TGTGCCAGCAGTTACTCGGGGAACCCTAACTATGGCTACACCTTC.